Listed below are T cell receptor beta chains from one sample, sequenced in a study of cytomegalovirus exposure and HLA in healthy donors. Measured with immunoSEQ multiplex PCR; TCRdb has only the in-frame clones, and not every one. The table includes 150,000 to 200,000 clones, about four fifths detected once. Sequenced input: PBMCs. Receptor source: a woman under 30 in good health and CMV-seropositive. Both conserved end residues are part of each CDR3. D genes are given only for firm matches. Size tells how often a clone was seen (once, few, many) or the class of an expanded clone, and some rows leave it out.

d_gene: -
j_gene: TRBJ1-4
abundance: -
v_gene: TRBV4-3
CDR3nt: TGCGCCAGCAGCCACTATGGTGACAGAGGGGGTGAAAAACTGTTTTTT
CDR3aa: CASSHYGDRGGEKLFF

d_gene: TRBD2
j_gene: TRBJ2-1
abundance: few
v_gene: TRBV6-1
CDR3nt: TGTGCCAGCAGTGAGACTAGCGGCTCCTACAATGAGCAGTTCTTC
CDR3aa: CASSETSGSYNEQFF

d_gene: -
j_gene: TRBJ1-2
abundance: -
v_gene: TRBV19
CDR3nt: TGTGCCAGTAGTCCAGGGGAGCTTTATGGCTACACCTTC
CDR3aa: CASSPGELYGYTF

d_gene: TRBD1
j_gene: TRBJ1-3
abundance: -
v_gene: TRBV9
CDR3nt: TGTGCCAGCAGTCAGACAGGGGGCCCCCTGCAAAACACCATATATTTT
CDR3aa: CASSQTGGPLQNTIYF

d_gene: TRBD1
j_gene: TRBJ1-1
abundance: -
v_gene: TRBV11-2
CDR3nt: TGTGCCAGCAGCTTAGCCCCGGGACAGGGGCTTGGGGGAGCTTTCTTT
CDR3aa: CASSLAPGQGLGGAFF

d_gene: -
j_gene: TRBJ1-5
abundance: -
v_gene: TRBV6-6
CDR3nt: TGTGCCAGCACTGCGCAAAATCAGCCCCAGCATTTT
CDR3aa: CASTAQNQPQHF

d_gene: TRBD1
j_gene: TRBJ2-2
abundance: once
v_gene: TRBV4-1
CDR3nt: TGCGCCAGCAGCCTTTTTGGGACAGGCCCCACCGGGGAGCTGTTTTTT
CDR3aa: CASSLFGTGPTGELFF

d_gene: -
j_gene: TRBJ1-1
abundance: -
v_gene: TRBV7-6
CDR3nt: TGTGCCAGCAGCTTATCCGCGGCGAACACTGAAGCTTTCTTT
CDR3aa: CASSLSAANTEAFF

d_gene: -
j_gene: TRBJ2-7
abundance: -
v_gene: TRBV6-6
CDR3nt: TGTGCCAGCAGTTCATGGGCTCTCCGAGGGGAGCAGTACTTC
CDR3aa: CASSSWALRGEQYF

d_gene: TRBD1
j_gene: TRBJ1-4
abundance: -
v_gene: TRBV7-8
CDR3nt: TGTGCCAGCAGCTCCTCTCTCGACCGGGACAGACTTTTT
CDR3aa: CASSSSLDRDRLF

d_gene: -
j_gene: TRBJ2-2
abundance: -
v_gene: TRBV10-3
CDR3nt: TGTGCCATCAGTGAGCTCACCGGGGAGCTGTTTTTT
CDR3aa: CAISELTGELFF

d_gene: -
j_gene: TRBJ1-2
abundance: -
v_gene: TRBV7-2
CDR3nt: TGTGCCAGCAGCTCCCCAGAGGGCCTCTATGGCTACACCTTC
CDR3aa: CASSSPEGLYGYTF

d_gene: TRBD2
j_gene: TRBJ2-7
abundance: few
v_gene: TRBV5-1
CDR3nt: TGCGCCAGCAGCTTGGAAGGCGGGGGGTCCACCTACGAGCAGTACTTC
CDR3aa: CASSLEGGGSTYEQYF

d_gene: -
j_gene: TRBJ2-7
abundance: -
v_gene: TRBV9
CDR3nt: TGTGCCAGCAGCGTAGCGGAGGGCTCCTACGAGCAGTACTTC
CDR3aa: CASSVAEGSYEQYF

d_gene: -
j_gene: TRBJ2-2
abundance: -
v_gene: TRBV11-2
CDR3nt: TGTGCCAGCAGCTTAGATTGGAGGGTCGCCGGGGAGCTGTTTTTT
CDR3aa: CASSLDWRVAGELFF

d_gene: -
j_gene: TRBJ1-5
abundance: -
v_gene: TRBV10-3
CDR3nt: TGTGCCATCAGTGAGGACGCCCAGGCCTTCAATCAGCCCCAGCATTTT
CDR3aa: CAISEDAQAFNQPQHF

d_gene: TRBD1
j_gene: TRBJ2-7
abundance: -
v_gene: TRBV5-1
CDR3nt: TGCGCCAGTGGGACAGGGTACTACGAGCAGTACTTC
CDR3aa: CASGTGYYEQYF

d_gene: -
j_gene: TRBJ1-1
abundance: -
v_gene: TRBV7-9
CDR3nt: TGTGCCAGCAGCTTAGACACAGACACTGAAGCTTTCTTT
CDR3aa: CASSLDTDTEAFF

d_gene: TRBD2
j_gene: TRBJ2-2
abundance: once
v_gene: TRBV5-1
CDR3nt: TGCGCCAGCAGCCTCTGGACTAGCGGGGGTACCGGGGAGCTGTTTTTT
CDR3aa: CASSLWTSGGTGELFF

d_gene: TRBD1
j_gene: TRBJ2-1
abundance: -
v_gene: TRBV11-1
CDR3nt: TGTGCCAGCAGCCAACTCGACAGGGTGGGGAATGAGCAGTTCTTC
CDR3aa: CASSQLDRVGNEQFF

d_gene: -
j_gene: TRBJ2-2
abundance: once
v_gene: TRBV7-9
CDR3nt: TGTGCCACCACCCTGGCGGAAACTAACACCGGGGAGCTGTTTTTT
CDR3aa: CATTLAETNTGELFF

d_gene: -
j_gene: TRBJ1-2
abundance: -
v_gene: TRBV28
CDR3nt: TGTGCCAGCAGGGAGGATGGTGGCTACACCTTC
CDR3aa: CASREDGGYTF

d_gene: -
j_gene: TRBJ2-7
abundance: -
v_gene: TRBV5-1
CDR3nt: TGCGCCAGCAGCGGGGGGTACACTAGCTGGGCCTACGAGCAGTACTTC
CDR3aa: CASSGGYTSWAYEQYF

d_gene: -
j_gene: TRBJ2-7
abundance: -
v_gene: TRBV2
CDR3nt: TGTGCCAGCACCGGGGGCTCCTACGAGCAGTACTTC
CDR3aa: CASTGGSYEQYF

d_gene: -
j_gene: TRBJ2-7
abundance: -
v_gene: TRBV15
CDR3nt: TGTGCCACCAGCGGCTGGGGAGAAGACGAGCAGTACTTC
CDR3aa: CATSGWGEDEQYF

d_gene: -
j_gene: TRBJ1-1
abundance: -
v_gene: TRBV7-2
CDR3nt: TGTGCCAGCAGGAAAACCGGGACATTAAATGAAGCTTTCTTT
CDR3aa: CASRKTGTLNEAFF

d_gene: TRBD1
j_gene: TRBJ1-3
abundance: -
v_gene: TRBV5-1
CDR3nt: TGCGCCAGCAGCACTGGCCCGACAGGGGCTGGAAACACCATATATTTT
CDR3aa: CASSTGPTGAGNTIYF

d_gene: -
j_gene: TRBJ2-2
abundance: -
v_gene: TRBV4-2
CDR3nt: TGTGCCAGCAGCCAAGAAGCGGGCGACCCCTCGAACACCGGGGAGCTGTTTTTT
CDR3aa: CASSQEAGDPSNTGELFF

d_gene: TRBD1
j_gene: TRBJ1-4
abundance: -
v_gene: TRBV5-1
CDR3nt: TGCGCCAGCAGCGTACAGGGGGCGACTGATGAAAAACTGTTTTTT
CDR3aa: CASSVQGATDEKLFF

d_gene: TRBD1
j_gene: TRBJ2-2
abundance: -
v_gene: TRBV29-1
CDR3nt: TGCAGCGTGAGGGACAGGGATGACACCGGGGAGCTGTTTTTT
CDR3aa: CSVRDRDDTGELFF

d_gene: -
j_gene: TRBJ1-1
abundance: -
v_gene: TRBV10-3
CDR3nt: TGTGCCATCAGTGAAGCTCAGGGAGGGACTGAAGCTTTCTTT
CDR3aa: CAISEAQGGTEAFF

d_gene: -
j_gene: TRBJ2-5
abundance: -
v_gene: TRBV5-6
CDR3nt: TGTGCCAGCAGCTTGTTCCGGGTCGGTGAGACCCAGTACTTC
CDR3aa: CASSLFRVGETQYF

d_gene: -
j_gene: TRBJ2-7
abundance: -
v_gene: TRBV27
CDR3nt: TGTGCCAGCAGTCCCAGCCGGGGGTTCGACGAGCAGTACTTC
CDR3aa: CASSPSRGFDEQYF

d_gene: -
j_gene: TRBJ2-7
abundance: -
v_gene: TRBV9
CDR3nt: TGTGCCAGCAGCCCTCGGACGGCGGGGGCGGCCTACGAGCAGTACTTC
CDR3aa: CASSPRTAGAAYEQYF

d_gene: -
j_gene: TRBJ1-2
abundance: -
v_gene: TRBV15
CDR3nt: TGTGCCACCAGCAGAGAATACCGGACTCATCATAACTATGGCTACACCTTC
CDR3aa: CATSREYRTHHNYGYTF

d_gene: -
j_gene: TRBJ1-6
abundance: few
v_gene: TRBV2
CDR3nt: TGTGCCAGCAGTGACAGGGGTGCTTCACCCCTCCACTTT
CDR3aa: CASSDRGASPLHF

d_gene: TRBD2
j_gene: TRBJ2-4
abundance: -
v_gene: TRBV4-2
CDR3nt: TGTGCCAGCAGCCCCAGGACTAGCTTGGCCAAAAACATTCAGTACTTC
CDR3aa: CASSPRTSLAKNIQYF

d_gene: -
j_gene: TRBJ2-7
abundance: -
v_gene: TRBV7-2
CDR3nt: TGTGCCAGCAGCCCTATGCACTACGAGCAGTACTTC
CDR3aa: CASSPMHYEQYF

d_gene: -
j_gene: TRBJ2-3
abundance: -
v_gene: TRBV7-8
CDR3nt: TGTGCCAGCAGACACGGGCGGGGCCTCACAGATACGCAGTATTTT
CDR3aa: CASRHGRGLTDTQYF

d_gene: -
j_gene: TRBJ2-7
abundance: -
v_gene: TRBV11-2
CDR3nt: TGTGCCAGCAGCTTAGGCGGGTCCGTCAGGGAGCAGTACTTC
CDR3aa: CASSLGGSVREQYF

d_gene: -
j_gene: TRBJ2-7
abundance: -
v_gene: TRBV4-1
CDR3nt: TGCGCCAGCAGCCAAACGAGGGTATCCGGAATTTACGAGCAGTACTTC
CDR3aa: CASSQTRVSGIYEQYF

d_gene: -
j_gene: TRBJ2-7
abundance: -
v_gene: TRBV4-1
CDR3nt: TGCGCCAGCAGCGGGGCGGGACTCTCGGGGTTCTACGAGCAGTACTTC
CDR3aa: CASSGAGLSGFYEQYF

d_gene: TRBD1
j_gene: TRBJ2-6
abundance: -
v_gene: TRBV18
CDR3nt: TGTGCCAGCTCACCGACGATGACAGGGACTGGGGCCAACGTCCTGACTTTC
CDR3aa: CASSPTMTGTGANVLTF

d_gene: -
j_gene: TRBJ1-2
abundance: -
v_gene: TRBV11-2
CDR3nt: TGTGCCAGCAGCCCGACCCAGGGATACTATGGCTACACCTTC
CDR3aa: CASSPTQGYYGYTF

d_gene: -
j_gene: TRBJ1-5
abundance: -
v_gene: TRBV7-2
CDR3nt: TGTGCCAGCAGAGGGGGTACCAATCAGCCCCAGCATTTT
CDR3aa: CASRGGTNQPQHF

d_gene: TRBD1
j_gene: TRBJ1-5
abundance: -
v_gene: TRBV7-9
CDR3nt: TGTGCCAGCAGCTCGTCGACAGGGGGGAGTTCCAATCAGCCCCAGCATTTT
CDR3aa: CASSSSTGGSSNQPQHF

d_gene: -
j_gene: TRBJ2-7
abundance: -
v_gene: TRBV19
CDR3nt: TGTGCCATTATTAGCCCCCTCAGGGTATACTACGAGCAGTACTTC
CDR3aa: CAIISPLRVYYEQYF

d_gene: -
j_gene: TRBJ2-5
abundance: -
v_gene: TRBV5-1
CDR3nt: TGCGCCAGCAGCTTGCGGGAGACCCAGTACTTC
CDR3aa: CASSLRETQYF

d_gene: -
j_gene: TRBJ2-2
abundance: -
v_gene: TRBV21-1
CDR3nt: TGTGCCAGCAATATTAGTGGGGTGTGGACTAGCGGGACCGGGGAGCTGTTTTTT
CDR3aa: CASNISGVWTSGTGELFF

d_gene: -
j_gene: TRBJ2-7
abundance: once
v_gene: TRBV6-1
CDR3nt: TGTGCCAGCAGTGAAGCTCAGGGCCCCTTAAACGAGCAGTACTTC
CDR3aa: CASSEAQGPLNEQYF

d_gene: TRBD2
j_gene: TRBJ2-3
abundance: few
v_gene: TRBV15
CDR3nt: TGTGCCACCAGCAGAGAGCGGGGGGCAGGACGGGGGGCAGGGAAGTTGGACACAGATACGCAGTATTTT
CDR3aa: CATSRERGAGRGAGKLDTDTQYF

d_gene: TRBD2
j_gene: TRBJ2-1
abundance: -
v_gene: TRBV6-5
CDR3nt: TGTGCCAGCAGTTACCCGGGACTAGCCGGGCACAATGAGCAGTTCTTC
CDR3aa: CASSYPGLAGHNEQFF

d_gene: -
j_gene: TRBJ1-2
abundance: -
v_gene: TRBV10-3
CDR3nt: TGTGCCATCAGTGAGGGAGAGGGCTATGGCTACACCTTC
CDR3aa: CAISEGEGYGYTF

d_gene: TRBD1
j_gene: TRBJ1-2
abundance: -
v_gene: TRBV29-1
CDR3nt: TGCAGCGTCGAATGGACAGGGCTAGACTACACCTTC
CDR3aa: CSVEWTGLDYTF

d_gene: -
j_gene: TRBJ2-2
abundance: -
v_gene: TRBV29-1
CDR3nt: TGCAGCGTTGAAGAAGGGGGACCCGGGGAGCTGTTTTTT
CDR3aa: CSVEEGGPGELFF